The 21 T cell receptor beta chains below come from one sample, sequenced in a study of T-cell memory formation after mild COVID-19. Each CDR3 protein gets one entry after TCRdb re-called the 5' RACE reads with MiXCR. The profile shows about 110,000 distinct CDR3 sequences, roughly a sixth of them singletons. The sample was PBMCs or a T cell subset sorted from them (not recorded which). The receptors were sampled from a man between 18 and 35 years old who had mild COVID-19 (a few samples of this study predate the infection). Cell type and time point are not known.

The rearrangement uses TRBV12-3 or TRBV12-4 and TRBJ2-1; 8 bases fit TRBD2. The CDR3 is made up of 14 amino acids. With V trimmed by 3 bases and J by 8 bases, 6 bases remained unmatched. The CDR3 protein is CASSFRLASDEQFF. In nucleotides, the CDR3 is TGTGCCAGCAGTTTCCGACTAGCGAGCGATGAGCAGTTCTTC.

CDR3 sequence reads: CASSWGIVWSSNTGELFF. The CDR3 bases are TGTGCCAGCAGCTGGGGGATCGTCTGGTCTTCGAACACCGGGGAGCTGTTTTTT. The rearrangement uses TRBV7-6 and TRBJ2-2; D may match TRBD1 or TRBD2 (5 bases each). V was cut by 4 bases and J by 0 bases, with 18 bases left in between. Per the germline V gene, CDR1 is SGHVS and CDR2 is FNYEAQ. The CDR3 is 18 amino acids.

This clonotype was detected only a few times. Mismatch with germline at one junction end may stem from a read error. This chain connects TRBV7-9 to TRBJ2-1; 11 bases align to TRBD2. CDR3 length: 16 amino acids. Germline assignment: CDR1 SEHNR and CDR2 FQNEAQ (reference sequence). The CDR3 loop is CASSLAGGRSYNEQFF. As DNA, the CDR3 is TGTGCCAGCAGCCTAGCGGGGGGTCGCTCCTACAATGAGCAGTTCTTC. Based on the CDR3 plus reference TRBV7-9 and TRBJ2-1, the full variable domain is DTGVSQNPRHKITKRGQNVTFRCDPISEHNRLYWYRQTLGQGPEFLTYFQNEAQLEKSRLLSDRFSAERPKGSFSTLEIQRTEQGDSAMYLCASSLAGGRSYNEQFFGPGTRLTVL.

This chain links TRBV4-1 with TRBJ1-2; D unclear. The V end lost 3 bases, the J end lost 8 bases, and 7 bases lay between the germline ends. The CDR3 loop spans 11 amino acids. Germline-derived CDR1 and CDR2 are MGHRA and YSYEKL. The CDR3 bases are TGCGCCAGCAGCCATGTGGGGGGCTACACCTTC. Translating gives CASSHVGGYTF.

The V call is TRBV30, the J call TRBJ2-5, with no clear D. Germline lookup yields CDR1 GTSNPN and CDR2 SVGIG (reference sequence). Trimming took 0 bases from V and 3 from J, leaving 11 bases between them. There are 14 residues in the CDR3. CDR3 sequence: CAWSVLSREETQYF. The CDR3 nucleotides are TGTGCCTGGAGTGTACTTTCCCGGGAAGAGACCCAGTACTTC.

The sample holds a few counts of this clonotype. V usage is TRBV30 and J usage is TRBJ1-1, with D uncertain. Germline loops: CDR1 GTSNPN, CDR2 SVGIG (reference sequence). V lost 2 bases and J lost 7, with 8 bases in between. CDR3 length equals 11 residues. The CDR3 here is CAWSLQVEAFF. Written as DNA, the CDR3 is TGTGCCTGGAGTCTGCAGGTTGAAGCTTTCTTT.

This clonotype appeared a few times. V is TRBV27 and J is TRBJ1-4; 7 nucleotides match TRBD1. This CDR3 has 14 amino acids. Germline V gives CDR1 MNHEY, CDR2 SMNVEV (reference sequence). With 6 bases clipped from V and 5 bases from J, the junction kept 6 bases outside the gene matches. In DNA form, the CDR3 reads TGTGCCAGCAGACTACAGGGGACGAATGAAAAACTGTTTTTT. Its protein product is CASRLQGTNEKLFF.

This clonotype was seen only a few times. J is TRBJ1-3 and V is TRBV29-1, with no clear D. The CDR3 extends over 12 amino acids. CDR1 and CDR2 (germline): SQVTM, ANQGSEA. Deletions cut 4 bases from V and 4 bases from J, with 8 bases between. CDR3 protein: CSVAEAGNTIYF. CDR3 nucleotide sequence: TGCAGCGTTGCCGAGGCGGGAAACACCATATATTTT.

A few counts support this clonotype. The V gene is TRBV24-1, the J gene TRBJ2-7, with D unclear. CDR1 KGHDR and CDR2 SFDVKD come from the germline V gene. The CDR3 has 13 residues. V was pared by 4 bases and J by 5 bases, with 11 bases between. CDR3 in amino acids: CATSDSSDHEQYF. The DNA of the CDR3 is TGTGCCACCAGTGACTCGAGTGACCACGAGCAGTACTTC.

This clonotype was seen repeatedly, ten times or more. V and J are TRBV7-2 and TRBJ2-7; no clear D gene. Trimming shortened V by 1 base and J by 2 bases, and 9 bases separated the two germline ends. Per germline, CDR1 SGHTA and CDR2 FQGNSA. The CDR3 length is 14 residues. CDR3 nucleotides: TGTGCCAGCAGCTTAGTTCCACTTACCTACGAGCAGTACTTC. Protein sequence: CASSLVPLTYEQYF. Together with reference TRBV7-2 and TRBJ2-7, the CDR3 gives the full variable domain: GAGVSQSPSNKVTEKGKDVELRCDPISGHTALYWYRQSLGQGLEFLIYFQGNSAPDKSGLPSDRFSAERTGGSVSTLTIQRTQQEDSAVYLCASSLVPLTYEQYFGPGTRLTVT.

This clonotype appeared a few times. The gene calls are TRBV6-5 and TRBJ1-6, with D hard to call. Germline lookup yields CDR1 MNHEY and CDR2 SVGAGI. The CDR3 is made up of 13 amino acids. V gave up 2 bases and J gave up 9 bases, with 8 bases separating them. The CDR3 coding sequence is TGTGCCAGCAGTTACAGGGTGATTTCACCCCTCCACTTT. Its protein is CASSYRVISPLHF.

The V and J genes are TRBV29-1 and TRBJ2-3, with unresolved D. Trimming left V 4 bases short and J 5 bases short, with 16 bases between. The CDR3 consists of 14 residues. Germline V gene lookup returns CDR1 SQVTM and CDR2 ANQGSEA. The CDR3 spells CSVALTPGKDTQYF. CDR3 coding DNA: TGCAGCGTTGCCTTGACACCTGGAAAAGATACGCAGTATTTT.

The chain is built from TRBV4-1 and TRBJ2-7, with D uncertain. CDR3 size: 14 residues. Per the germline V gene, CDR1 is MGHRA and CDR2 is YSYEKL. Trimming took 6 bases from V and 0 from J, leaving 12 bases between them. Here the CDR3 reads CASSPSPYSYEQYF. The CDR3 nucleotides read TGCGCCAGCAGTCCATCCCCCTACTCCTACGAGCAGTACTTC.

The gene calls are TRBV18 and TRBJ2-7; possible D gene TRBD1, 6 bases. The V gene lost 1 base and the J gene lost 1 base, with 14 bases spanning the gap. The V gene's germline CDR1 is KGHSH and CDR2 LQKENI. The CDR3 consists of 16 residues. In DNA, the CDR3 is TGTGCCAGCTCACCACAGGCAGGGGCGCAGTCCTACGAGCAGTACTTC. This codes for CASSPQAGAQSYEQYF.

The chain links TRBV7-2 to TRBJ2-3, with D perhaps matching TRBD1 or TRBD2 (5 bases each). The germline V gene encodes CDR1 SGHTA and CDR2 FQGNSA. The CDR3 is 15 residues long. V lost 3 bases and J 2 bases, leaving 12 bases between the germline ends. DNA of the CDR3: TGTGCCAGCAGCTTTGACAGAGGGGCCACAGATACGCAGTATTTT. It encodes CASSFDRGATDTQYF.

This clonotype has a handful of counts. V and J are TRBV6-5 and TRBJ2-1, with D perhaps being TRBD1 or TRBD2 (7 bases each). CDR1 is MNHEY, CDR2 SVGAGI, per germline. Trimming removed 7 bases from V and 4 bases from J, with 29 bases in between. This CDR3 has 19 amino acids. CDR3 in amino acids: CASNVDRVASERGYNEQFF. CDR3 sequence (DNA): TGTGCCAGCAATGTAGACAGGGTGGCGTCCGAGCGGGGTTACAATGAGCAGTTCTTC.

V and J are TRBV5-1 and TRBJ1-6; D unresolved. V was pared by 4 bases and J by 8 bases, with 10 bases between. Germline V gene lookup returns CDR1 SGHRS and CDR2 YFSETQ. The CDR3 extends over 13 amino acids. The CDR3 protein is CASSSDGDSPLHF. The CDR3 nucleotides read TGCGCCAGCAGCAGCGACGGAGATTCACCCCTCCACTTT.

This clonotype was counted at least ten times. The chain recombines TRBV5-1 with TRBJ2-7; weak D call: TRBD1 (5 bases). Germline V gives CDR1 SGHRS, CDR2 YFSETQ. Trimming took off 5 bases at V and 6 bases at J, with 21 bases between the two ends. This CDR3 region has 15 residues. This chain's CDR3 is CASSPGALNLGEQYF. For the CDR3, the DNA is TGCGCCAGCAGTCCTGGGGCCCTCAATTTAGGCGAGCAGTACTTC. Variable domain in full (rest from reference TRBV5-1 and TRBJ2-7): KAGVTQTPRYLIKTRGQQVTLSCSPISGHRSVSWYQQTPGQGLQFLFEYFSETQRNKGNFPGRFSGRQFSNSRSEMNVSTLELGDSALYLCASSPGALNLGEQYFGPGTRLTVT.

The chain employs TRBV7-6 and TRBJ1-2, with a tentative D call TRBD1 (6 bases). The CDR3 sequence is 14 residues long. The V end was cut by 4 bases, the J end by 7 bases, with 16 bases between. Germline CDR1 and CDR2: SGHVS and FNYEAQ. The CDR3 DNA follows: TGTGCCAGCAGCTCCACAGGGAAAAGAGCTGGCTACACCTTC. Its translation: CASSSTGKRAGYTF.

V and J are TRBV11-2 and TRBJ2-2; D is uncertain. The CDR3 is 15 amino acids. The germline V and J ends were trimmed by 1 base and 2 bases, with 8 bases remaining between them. Germline lookup yields CDR1 SGHAT and CDR2 FQNNGV. The CDR3 spells CASSLGNLNTGELFF. In nucleotides, the CDR3 is TGTGCCAGCAGCTTAGGCAATTTAAACACCGGGGAGCTGTTTTTT.

The chain carries TRBV18 and TRBJ2-7; D gene uncertain. Trimming shortened V by 1 base and J by 5 bases, and 6 bases separated the two germline ends. The CDR3 runs 12 residues. Germline CDR1 is KGHSH and CDR2 is LQKENI. The CDR3 region is CASSPRGNEQYV. DNA of the CDR3: TGTGCCAGCTCACCACGGGGAAACGAGCAGTACGTC.